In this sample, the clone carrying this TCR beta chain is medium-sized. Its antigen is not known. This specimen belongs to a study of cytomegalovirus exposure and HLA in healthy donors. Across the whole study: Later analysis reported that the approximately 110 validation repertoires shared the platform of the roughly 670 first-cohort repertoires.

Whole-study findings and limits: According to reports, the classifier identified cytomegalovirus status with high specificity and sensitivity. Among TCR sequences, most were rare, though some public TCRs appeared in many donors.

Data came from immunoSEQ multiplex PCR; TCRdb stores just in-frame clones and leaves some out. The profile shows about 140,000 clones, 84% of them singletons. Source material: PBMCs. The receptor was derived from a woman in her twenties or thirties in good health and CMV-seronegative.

CDR3: CASSAGTGGADTQYF. The CDR3 nucleotides read TGTGCCAGCAGTGCCGGGACAGGGGGCGCAGATACGCAGTATTTT. The chain uses TRBV6-4 and TRBJ2-3; TRBD1 matches at 12 bases. The J segment lost 4 bases and the V segment lost 4 bases, leaving 3 bases of the junction unmatched. The CDR3 is made up of 15 amino acids. Per the germline V gene, CDR1 is MRHNA and CDR2 is SNTAGT.